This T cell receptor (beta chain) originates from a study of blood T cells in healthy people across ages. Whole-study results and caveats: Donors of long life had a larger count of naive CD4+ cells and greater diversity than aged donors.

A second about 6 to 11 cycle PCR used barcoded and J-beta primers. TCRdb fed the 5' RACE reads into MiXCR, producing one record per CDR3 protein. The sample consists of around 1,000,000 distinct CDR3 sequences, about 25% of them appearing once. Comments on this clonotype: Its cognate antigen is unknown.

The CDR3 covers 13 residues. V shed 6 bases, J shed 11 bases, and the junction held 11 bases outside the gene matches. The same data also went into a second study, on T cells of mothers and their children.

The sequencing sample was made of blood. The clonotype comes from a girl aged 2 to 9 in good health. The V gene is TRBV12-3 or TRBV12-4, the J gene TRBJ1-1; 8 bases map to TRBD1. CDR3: CASRYTGGLYAFF. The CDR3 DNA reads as TGTGCCAGCAGGTATACAGGGGGACTATATGCTTTCTTT.